This TCR beta chain was obtained from a study of shared clonotypes between healthy human individuals. At the level of the study: The study used three CD4 naive, three CD4 memory, two CD8 naive and one CD8 memory plate per donor.

CDR1 and CDR2 (germline): MNHEY, SMNVEV (reference sequence). The CDR3 has 15 amino acids. Trimming cost V 3 bases and J 7 bases, with 16 bases left between them. Generated by immunoSEQ multiplex PCR, the TCRdb table keeps only in-frame clones and is missing some. Of over a million clones detected, roughly 96% appear once; the ten largest clones hold about 1%. The source is a man between 25 and 39 years old in good health. The source material was naive CD4+ T cells sorted from blood. Noted subset: CD45RA+ positively selected. The chain links TRBV27 to TRBJ2-1, with D hard to call. The CDR3, as DNA: TGTGCCAGCAGTTTGTGGTCAGGCCCCTTGAATGAGCAGTTCTTC. This sequence encodes CASSLWSGPLNEQFF.